What follows describes a single T cell receptor beta chain. Its antigen is undetermined. The sample belongs to a study of early T cells in non-severe SARS-CoV-2 infection. Across the study: Chains were unpaired, as sequencing was done on bulk RNA from unsorted whole blood. Whole-study findings and limits: VDJdb-based matching was biased toward anti-spike CD8 responses and missed private and CD4 specificities.

Unique molecular identifiers were attached to individual cDNA molecules. Using its own MiXCR run on the 5' RACE reads, TCRdb lists one record per CDR3 protein. This repertoire shows around 50,000 distinct CDR3 sequences, roughly 9.8% found once; its top ten account for 8% to 10%. The receptor was derived from an adult who was a healthcare worker with PCR-confirmed SARS-CoV-2 infection or an uninfected control (not recorded which). The sample comprised whole blood.

CDR3 loop: CASSLRLAGSYEQYF. CDR3 coding DNA: TGTGCCAGCAGCTTAAGGCTAGCGGGATCCTACGAGCAGTACTTC. V gene TRBV7-2 combines with J gene TRBJ2-7; 9 positions match TRBD2. The CDR3 consists of 15 residues. CDR1 SGHTA and CDR2 FQGNSA come from the germline V gene. Trimming at V came to 2 bases and at J to 1 base, leaving 3 bases not matched to a gene. The whole variable domain, remainder taken from reference TRBV7-2 and TRBJ2-7, is GAGVSQSPSNKVTEKGKDVELRCDPISGHTALYWYRQSLGQGLEFLIYFQGNSAPDKSGLPSDRFSAERTGGSVSTLTIQRTQQEDSAVYLCASSLRLAGSYEQYFGPGTRLTVT.